These 2 T cell receptor beta chains were all obtained from the same sample, sequenced in a study of T cell responses to AZD1222 COVID-19 vaccine. Profiling relied on immunoSEQ multiplex PCR, and the TCRdb table lists in-frame clones only, not all of them. The sample gives about 120,000 clones, 85% to 95% of which show up once; roughly 7.8% is in the top ten. Material: peripheral blood, obtained on day 0 of AZD1222 vaccination. These receptors were taken from an adult in good health.

There are a few counts of this clone. J is TRBJ2-7 and V is TRBV5-5; 8 bases are shared with TRBD2. Per germline, CDR1 SGHKS and CDR2 YYEKEE (reference sequence). V dropped 4 bases and J dropped 1; count of bases not matched to a gene: 10. There are 16 residues in the CDR3. The CDR3: CASSADSGTRSYEQYF. The CDR3 DNA sequence: TGTGCCAGCAGCGCCGATAGCGGGACTAGGTCCTACGAGCAGTACTTC.

The chain is built from TRBV6-5 and TRBJ2-5, with D tentatively TRBD1 (6 bases). CDR1 and CDR2 (germline): MNHEY, SVGAGI. This CDR3 is 14 amino acids long. The germline V and J ends were trimmed by 5 bases and 4 bases, with 14 bases remaining between them. The CDR3 sequence: CASSRQGQRETQYF. The CDR3 DNA reads TGTGCCAGCAGTCGTCAGGGGCAGAGAGAGACCCAGTACTTC.